This T cell receptor beta chain originates from a study of blood T cell repertoires in COVID-19. On the study more broadly: Spain, Italy and the United States supplied samples that represented acute and convalescent COVID-19. From T cells, B-cell-depleted T cells, or PBMCs came the material, which was cDNA or gDNA.

The J segment lost 6 bases and the V segment lost 8 bases, leaving 6 bases of the junction unmatched. Germline lookup yields CDR1 MNHEY and CDR2 SVGAGI. The CDR3 is made up of 14 amino acids. Per the authors' pipeline: Amplification from reference gene primers served as the basis for estimated nucleated cell counts. Method: immunoSEQ multiplex PCR; TCRdb's copy keeps in-frame clones and lacks some. The V and J calls and the clone size are those of that table, but D and trimming were determined from the DNA. Among more than 95,000 clones listed, 92% were seen once. Enrolment of Seattle patients took place during active infection, and they were followed longitudinally.

The sequencing sample was made of peripheral blood. V usage is TRBV6-5 and J usage is TRBJ2-2; 10 nucleotides agree with TRBD1. This TCR was sampled from a man aged 50-60 years with COVID-19, enrolled during active disease. CDR3 region: CASDPGQGSGELFF. CDR3 bases: TGTGCCAGCGACCCGGGACAGGGGTCCGGGGAGCTGTTTTTT.